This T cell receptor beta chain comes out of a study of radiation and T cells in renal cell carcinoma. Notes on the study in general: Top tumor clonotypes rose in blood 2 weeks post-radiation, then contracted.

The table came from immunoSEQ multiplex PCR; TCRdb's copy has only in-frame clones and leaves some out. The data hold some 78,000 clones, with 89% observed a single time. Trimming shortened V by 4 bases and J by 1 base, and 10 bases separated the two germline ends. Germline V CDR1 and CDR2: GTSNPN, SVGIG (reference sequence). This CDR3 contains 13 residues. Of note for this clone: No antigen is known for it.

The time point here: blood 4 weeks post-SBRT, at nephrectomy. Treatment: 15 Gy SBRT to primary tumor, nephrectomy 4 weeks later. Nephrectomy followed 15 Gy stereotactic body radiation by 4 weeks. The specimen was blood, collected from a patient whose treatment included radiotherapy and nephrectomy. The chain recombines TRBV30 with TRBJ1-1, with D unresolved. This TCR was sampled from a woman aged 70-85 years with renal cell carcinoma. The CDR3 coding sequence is TGTGCCTGGAAGCGCTACTCGAACACTGAAGCTTTCTTT. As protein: CAWKRYSNTEAFF.